One and the same sample provided the 31 T cell receptor beta chains below, sequenced in a study of Graves' ophthalmopathy and Graves' hyperthyroidism. Amplification targeted the TCR beta CDR3 regions, with RNA transcripts as the source material. Investigators did first-round RT-PCR with HTBI primers, then second-round multiplex PCR. TCRdb fed the multiplex PCR reads into MiXCR, producing one record per CDR3 protein. The repertoire holds hundreds of thousands of distinct CDR3 sequences, around 42% seen once, with over 40% in the top ten. Source material: peripheral blood. The source of these receptors is an adult man with Graves' ophthalmopathy.

This clonotype was observed a few times. The V and J genes are TRBV2 and TRBJ2-2; the D gene is possibly TRBD1 (7 bases). The V end was cut by 8 bases, the J end by 6 bases, with 22 bases between. Germline CDR1 SNHLY, CDR2 FYNNEI. CDR3 length: 16 residues. In DNA form, the CDR3 reads TGTGCCAGCCTTAAAACGCGACAGGGAGGCGCCGGGGAGCTGTTTTTT. Translated, it gives CASLKTRQGGAGELFF. Full variable domain (rest looked up from reference TRBV2 and TRBJ2-2): EPEVTQTPSHQVTQMGQEVILRCVPISNHLYFYWYRQILGQKVEFLVSFYNNEISEKSEIFDDQFSVERPDGSNFTLKIRSTKLEDSAMYFCASLKTRQGGAGELFFGEGSRLTVL.

Points on this clonotype: One end of the junction does not line up with germline, which may come from a read error. The chain links TRBV7-6 to TRBJ1-3, with 9 bases that match TRBD1. Germline V gene sequence: CDR1 SGHVS, CDR2 FNYEAQ. The CDR3 has 18 residues. Here the CDR3 DNA reads TGTGCCAGCAGCTTAGTGGGGACAGGGCGAGGTTCTGGAAACACCGTATATTTT. It is translated as CASSLVGTGRGSGNTVYF.

In DNA form, the CDR3 reads TGCAGTGCTAGAGATCGAAGTCGGCAAGCGGATACGCAGTATTTT. Encoded protein: CSARDRSRQADTQYF. The chain combines TRBV20-1 with TRBJ2-3; D is uncertain. CDR3 length: 15 amino acids. Germline CDR1 reads DFQATT; CDR2 reads SNEGSKA (reference sequence). Trimming stripped 0 bases from V and 6 bases from J, with 16 bases between.

The chain is built from TRBV9 and TRBJ2-7; tentatively, D is TRBD1 (6 bases). With 0 bases removed from V and 5 bases from J, the gap between germline ends came to 15 bases. Per the germline V gene, CDR1 is SGDLS and CDR2 is YYNGEE. CDR3 size: 15 residues. The CDR3 spells CASSVGGQGNHEQYF. The CDR3 DNA sequence: TGTGCCAGCAGCGTAGGGGGTCAGGGGAACCACGAGCAGTACTTC.

The gene calls are TRBV2 and TRBJ2-5; 10 positions match TRBD2. Germline V CDR1 and CDR2: SNHLY, FYNNEI. This CDR3 is built from 15 residues. J lost 12 bases, V lost 2 bases, and 12 bases had no gene match. The CDR3 nucleotides are TGTGCCAGCAGTGAAAGGCAGCGGGGGGGCCCGGAAGAGTACTTC. Its translation is CASSERQRGGPEEYF.

The chain links TRBV12-3 or TRBV12-4 to TRBJ1-2; D remains unclear. The CDR3 spans 12 residues. Trimming cost V 5 bases and J 6 bases, with 10 bases left between them. In nucleotides, the CDR3 is TGTGCCAGCAGTAGAGGGTGGGATGGCTACACCTTC. Amino acids: CASSRGWDGYTF.

The genes are TRBV10-3 and TRBJ2-7; the D call may be TRBD1 or TRBD2 (5 bases each). Trimming took off 10 bases at V and 5 bases at J, with 18 bases between the two ends. The CDR3 runs 13 residues. Per the germline V gene, CDR1 is ENHRY and CDR2 is SYGVKD. This CDR3 is CASSVAEGNEQYF. The CDR3 DNA is TGTGCCAGCAGCGTAGCTGAGGGGAACGAGCAGTACTTC.

This clonotype occurred a few times. The chain recombines TRBV9 with TRBJ2-7, with TRBD2 matching over 10 bases. Germline CDR1 is SGDLS and CDR2 is YYNGEE. The junction had 6 bases not matched to a gene; V was cut back by 2 bases and J by 4 bases. The CDR3 runs 15 residues. CDR3 sequence (DNA): TGTGCCAGCAGCGTTGGTAGCGGGAGGATATACGAGCAGTACTTC. Translation gives CASSVGSGRIYEQYF.

The gene calls are TRBV7-2 and TRBJ2-5; possibly TRBD2 for D (6 bases). Trimming left V 2 bases short and J 5 bases short, with 15 bases between. The CDR3 has 15 amino acids. Germline V gene lookup returns CDR1 SGHTA and CDR2 FQGNSA. The CDR3 bases are TGTGCCAGCAGCTTACTTGGGGATGGGGGGGAGACCCAGTACTTC. It yields the protein CASSLLGDGGETQYF.

J is TRBJ1-1 and V is TRBV28; D is ambiguous. The germline CDR1 and CDR2 sequences are MDHEN and SYDVKM. This CDR3 spans 14 amino acids. The V gene lost 10 bases and the J gene lost 3 bases, with 18 bases spanning the gap. CDR3 amino acids: CATKRARVYTEAFF. CDR3 sequence (DNA): TGTGCCACCAAACGAGCAAGGGTTTACACTGAAGCTTTCTTT.

This clonotype showed up just once. In DNA, the CDR3 is TGTGCCAGCAGCTGGACAGTTAACACCGGGGAGCTGTTTTTT. Its protein is CASSWTVNTGELFF. The chain couples TRBV9 to TRBJ2-2, with D perhaps matching TRBD1 (6 bases). The CDR3 contains 14 residues. V was trimmed by 4 bases and J by 2 bases, leaving 9 bases between them. Germline CDR1 is SGDLS and CDR2 is YYNGEE.

This clonotype was seen at least ten times. V and J are TRBV11-2 and TRBJ2-5; 7 nucleotides align to TRBD2. There are 15 residues in the CDR3. The trim removed 3 bases at V and 3 bases at J, leaving 7 bases unmatched. Germline CDR1 is SGHAT and CDR2 is FQNNGV. CDR3: CASSFGTNHKETQYF. The CDR3 DNA reads as TGTGCCAGCAGCTTCGGGACTAACCATAAAGAGACCCAGTACTTC.

The chain employs TRBV10-2 and TRBJ2-5, with D uncertain. Trimming pared 10 bases from V and 7 bases from J, leaving 19 bases between. Germline CDR1 is WSHSY and CDR2 is SAAADI. The CDR3 is 13 residues long. CDR3 sequence: CATTPPTLGTQYF. The DNA for the CDR3 is TGCGCCACCACCCCCCCCACCCTGGGGACCCAGTACTTC.

J is TRBJ2-3 and V is TRBV7-2, with unresolved D. V dropped 0 bases and J dropped 5 bases, with 6 bases sitting between them. The CDR3 is made up of 13 amino acids. Germline V CDR1 and CDR2: SGHTA, FQGNSA. DNA of the CDR3: TGTGCCAGCAGCTTAGCAATGGTAGATACGCAGTATTTT. Translated, it gives CASSLAMVDTQYF. The full variable domain, completed using reference TRBV7-2 and TRBJ2-3, is GAGVSQSPSNKVTEKGKDVELRCDPISGHTALYWYRQSLGQGLEFLIYFQGNSAPDKSGLPSDRFSAERTGGSVSTLTIQRTQQEDSAVYLCASSLAMVDTQYFGPGTRLTVL.

V and J are TRBV12-3 or TRBV12-4 and TRBJ2-2, with TRBD1 identical over 7 bases. The CDR3 has 16 amino acids. Trimming removed 3 bases from V and 3 bases from J; junction bases left unmatched: 7. The CDR3 sequence is CASSFPGGSDTGELFF. CDR3 bases: TGTGCCAGCAGTTTCCCAGGGGGATCGGACACCGGGGAGCTGTTTTTT.

This clonotype has ten or more counts. At one of its ends the junction is not consistent with the germline gene, which may arise from a read error. The chain links TRBV7-7 to TRBJ2-2; tentative D call: TRBD2 (5 bases). The CDR3 extends over 14 amino acids. Looked up from germline, CDR1 is SSHAT and CDR2 is FNYEAQ (reference sequence). In DNA, the CDR3 is TGTGCTAGCAGCTTAGGTCTAGCTACCGGGGAGCTGTTTTTT. This translates into CASSLGLATGELFF. Filled out from reference TRBV7-7 and TRBJ2-2, the complete variable domain reads GAGVSQSPRYKVTKRGQDVTLRCDPISSHATLYWYQQALGQGPEFLTYFNYEAQPDKSGLPSDRFSAERPEGSISTLTIQRTEQRDSAMYRCASSLGLATGELFFGEGSRLTVL.

As DNA, the CDR3 is TGTGCCATCTCACAGGTTGTTTCTGGAAACACCATATATTTT. Its translation is CAISQVVSGNTIYF. The V and J genes are TRBV10-3 and TRBJ1-3; D is perhaps TRBD1 (5 bases). V lost 8 bases and J lost 1, with 12 bases in between. The CDR3 consists of 14 residues. In germline, CDR1 is ENHRY, CDR2 SYGVKD.

This clonotype was detected a few times. The chain couples TRBV7-2 to TRBJ1-2; perhaps TRBD1 as D (6 bases). Germline V gene sequence: CDR1 SGHTA, CDR2 FQGNSA. The CDR3 contains 13 residues. The V gene lost 4 bases and the J gene lost 7 bases, with 13 bases spanning the gap. CDR3 bases: TGTGCCAGCAGCTCCACTGAGGGGGGTGGCTACACCTTC. As protein: CASSSTEGGGYTF.

This clonotype was counted between two and nine times. This chain connects TRBV20-1 to TRBJ2-7; D might be TRBD1 or TRBD2, each matching 5 bases. Germline CDR1 is DFQATT and CDR2 is SNEGSKA (reference sequence). Trimming cost V 0 bases and J 2 bases, with 11 bases left between them. The CDR3 spans 14 residues. The CDR3 reads CSARDPGRTYEQYF. The CDR3 nucleotides are TGCAGTGCTAGAGATCCGGGGCGGACCTACGAGCAGTACTTC.

Turning to this clonotype: A read error may be the cause here, since a much bigger clone is one base away. A read error is likely, as this CDR3 ends without the conserved phenylalanine or tryptophan. The chain uses TRBV24-1 and TRBJ1-2; 7 bases are a match to TRBD1. Per the germline V gene, CDR1 is KGHDR and CDR2 is SFDVKD. J was trimmed by 5 bases and V by 4 bases; bases with no gene match: 6. This CDR3 spans 14 amino acids. The CDR3 sequence: CATSDSQGRYGYTL. The CDR3 DNA reads TGTGCCACCAGTGACTCACAGGGGAGGTATGGCTACACCCTC.

J is TRBJ2-2 and V is TRBV5-1, with D unresolved. The CDR3 covers 16 residues. V was shortened by 1 base and J by 0 bases, with 10 bases between the two germline ends. CDR1 is SGHRS and CDR2 is YFSETQ in the germline V gene. The CDR3 region has the DNA TGCGCCAGCAGCTTGAGGGCCAGTTCGAACACCGGGGAGCTGTTTTTT. This translates into CASSLRASSNTGELFF.

This rearrangement joins TRBV10-3 to TRBJ2-5; the D is unclear. The CDR3 consists of 12 residues. Germline-derived CDR1 and CDR2 are ENHRY and SYGVKD. V was trimmed by 1 base and J by 4 bases, leaving 4 bases between them. The CDR3 loop is CAISEWLETQYF. The CDR3 coding sequence is TGTGCCATCAGTGAGTGGCTAGAGACCCAGTACTTC.

Notes on this clonotype: A much more abundant neighbour one base away suggests this may be a read error. A read error is likely, as this CDR3 ends without the conserved phenylalanine or tryptophan. This rearrangement joins TRBV29-1 to TRBJ1-2; 9 positions match TRBD1. The CDR3 runs to 14 residues. Germline assignment: CDR1 SQVTM and CDR2 ANQGSEA. The J segment lost 6 bases and the V segment lost 6 bases, leaving 11 bases of the junction unmatched. CDR3 DNA: TGCAGCGTAGAACCGGGACAGGGTAGGAATGGCTACACCCTC. Its translation: CSVEPGQGRNGYTL.

This sequence joins TRBV20-1 and TRBJ1-1; D not certain. Germline CDR1 reads DFQATT; CDR2 reads SNEGSKA (reference sequence). V lost 0 bases and J 2 bases, leaving 10 bases between the germline ends. This CDR3 contains 14 residues. CDR3 DNA: TGCAGTGCTAGAGATAGTGCCCATAACACTGAAGCTTTCTTT. It translates to CSARDSAHNTEAFF.

V gene TRBV24-1 combines with J gene TRBJ2-5; 10 bases agree with TRBD1. After removal of 3 bases from V and 2 bases from J, the junction contained 5 bases not matched to a gene. Germline V gene sequence: CDR1 KGHDR, CDR2 SFDVKD. This CDR3 has 16 amino acids. This CDR3 is CATSDPGTGAQETQYF. The CDR3 region has the DNA TGTGCCACCAGTGATCCGGGGACAGGGGCTCAAGAGACCCAGTACTTC.

Details on this clonotype: This is likely a read error, given that the CDR3 carries no conserved phenylalanine or tryptophan at its end. The DNA is omitted, as the CDR3 cannot be located on it reliably, and the CDR3 follows TCRdb's listing. The V and J genes are TRBV10-3 and TRBJ1-5. The CDR3 is 14 residues long, counting both termini. CDR1 is ENHRY and CDR2 is SYGVKD in the germline V gene. CDR3 loop: CAISENYSNQPRPR.

This chain joins TRBV10-2 and TRBJ2-1; D is ambiguous. This CDR3 spans 14 amino acids. Germline V gene lookup returns CDR1 WSHSY and CDR2 SAAADI. With 4 bases removed from V and 1 base from J, the gap between germline ends came to 8 bases. The CDR3 loop is CASSVTPSYNEQFF. In DNA form, the CDR3 reads TGCGCCAGCAGTGTAACCCCTTCCTACAATGAGCAGTTCTTC.

V usage is TRBV10-3 and J usage is TRBJ2-7; D not resolved. This CDR3 has 16 amino acids. From germline, CDR1 is ENHRY and CDR2 SYGVKD. V was trimmed by 3 bases and J by 4 bases, leaving 19 bases between them. The chain's CDR3 is CAISDTEDTVSYEQYF. DNA for the CDR3: TGTGCCATCAGTGACACCGAAGACACAGTTAGTTACGAGCAGTACTTC.

Only a few counts were recorded for this clonotype. This sequence joins TRBV12-3 or TRBV12-4 and TRBJ1-1, with TRBD1 identical over 8 bases. The trim removed 5 bases at V and 4 bases at J, leaving 6 bases unmatched. There are 14 residues in the CDR3. The CDR3 bases are TGTGCCAGCAGTAGGACAGGGTCGGGCACTGAAGCTTTCTTT. Encoded protein: CASSRTGSGTEAFF.

The chain uses TRBV12-3 or TRBV12-4 and TRBJ2-5; maybe TRBD2 (7 bases). The CDR3 extends over 17 amino acids. V was clipped by 5 bases and J by 2 bases, with 21 bases between them. CDR3 in amino acids: CASSPPKGGADQETQYF. In nucleotides, the CDR3 is TGTGCCAGCAGTCCCCCTAAAGGGGGGGCAGATCAAGAGACCCAGTACTTC.

V is TRBV15 and J is TRBJ1-1, with 7 bases fitting TRBD1. The CDR3 runs 13 residues. The ends lost 1 base at V and 7 bases at J; junction bases unmatched: 3. Germline CDR1 and CDR2: LNHNV and YYDKDF (reference sequence). The CDR3 region is CATSRGDSYEAFF. The CDR3 coding sequence is TGTGCCACCAGCAGAGGGGACAGTTATGAAGCTTTCTTT. Full variable domain (outside the CDR3, taken from reference TRBV15 and TRBJ1-1): DAMVIQNPRYQVTQFGKPVTLSCSQTLNHNVMYWYQQKSSQAPKLLFHYYDKDFNNEADTPDNFQSRRPNTSFCFLDIRSPGLGDTAMYLCATSRGDSYEAFFGQGTRLTVV.